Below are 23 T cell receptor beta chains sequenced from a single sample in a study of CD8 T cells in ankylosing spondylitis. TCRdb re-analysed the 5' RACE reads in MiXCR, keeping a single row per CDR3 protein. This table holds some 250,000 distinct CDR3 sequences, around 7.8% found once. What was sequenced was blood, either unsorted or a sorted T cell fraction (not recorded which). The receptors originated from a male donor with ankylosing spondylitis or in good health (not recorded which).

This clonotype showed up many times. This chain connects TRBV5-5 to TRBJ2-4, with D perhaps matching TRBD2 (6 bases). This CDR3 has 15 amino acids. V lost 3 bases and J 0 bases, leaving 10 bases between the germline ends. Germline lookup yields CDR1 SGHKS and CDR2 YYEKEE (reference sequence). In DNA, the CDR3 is TGTGCCAGCAGCTCCCAGGGACTAGCCAAAAACATTCAGTACTTC. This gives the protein CASSSQGLAKNIQYF.

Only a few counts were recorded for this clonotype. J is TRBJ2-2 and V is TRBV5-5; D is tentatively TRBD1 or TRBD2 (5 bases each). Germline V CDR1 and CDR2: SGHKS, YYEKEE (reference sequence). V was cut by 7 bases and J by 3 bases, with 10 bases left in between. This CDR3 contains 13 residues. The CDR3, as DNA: TGTGCCAGCTGGGGGACGGACACCGGGGAGCTGTTTTTT. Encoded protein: CASWGTDTGELFF.

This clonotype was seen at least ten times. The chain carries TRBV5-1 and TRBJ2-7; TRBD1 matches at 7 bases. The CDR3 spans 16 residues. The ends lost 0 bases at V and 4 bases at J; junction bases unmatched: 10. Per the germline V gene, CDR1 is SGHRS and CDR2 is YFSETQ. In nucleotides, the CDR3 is TGCGCCAGCAGCTTGGGAATGGGACAGACACATTACGAGCAGTACTTC. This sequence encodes CASSLGMGQTHYEQYF.

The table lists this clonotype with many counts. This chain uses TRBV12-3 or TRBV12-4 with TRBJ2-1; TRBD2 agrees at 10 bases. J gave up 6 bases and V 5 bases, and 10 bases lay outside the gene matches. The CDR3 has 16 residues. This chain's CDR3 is CASSPRGTSVRNEQFF. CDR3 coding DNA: TGTGCCAGCAGTCCTCGGGGGACTAGCGTTCGCAATGAGCAGTTCTTC.

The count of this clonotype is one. The CDR3 sequence: CASSLMQGTRQPQHF. The CDR3 nucleotides are TGTGCCAGCAGCTTAATGCAGGGGACCCGACAGCCCCAGCATTTT. The chain is built from TRBV7-2 and TRBJ1-5; TRBD1 is a possible D gene (6 bases). CDR3 length equals 15 residues. Trimming removed 2 bases at V and 7 bases at J, with 15 bases between. Germline CDR1 is SGHTA and CDR2 is FQGNSA.

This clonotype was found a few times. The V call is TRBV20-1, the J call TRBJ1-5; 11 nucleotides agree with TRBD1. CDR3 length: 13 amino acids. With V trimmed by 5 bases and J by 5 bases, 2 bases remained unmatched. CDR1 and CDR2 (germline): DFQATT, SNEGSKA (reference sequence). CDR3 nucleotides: TGCAGTGCTGGACAGGGGGCGCATCAGCCCCAGCATTTT. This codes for CSAGQGAHQPQHF.

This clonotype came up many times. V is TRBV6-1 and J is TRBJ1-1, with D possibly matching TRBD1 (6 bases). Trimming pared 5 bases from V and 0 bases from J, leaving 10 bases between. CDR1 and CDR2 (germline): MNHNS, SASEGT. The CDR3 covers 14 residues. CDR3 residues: CASSPGHMNTEAFF. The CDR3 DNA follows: TGTGCCAGCAGTCCGGGACACATGAACACTGAAGCTTTCTTT.

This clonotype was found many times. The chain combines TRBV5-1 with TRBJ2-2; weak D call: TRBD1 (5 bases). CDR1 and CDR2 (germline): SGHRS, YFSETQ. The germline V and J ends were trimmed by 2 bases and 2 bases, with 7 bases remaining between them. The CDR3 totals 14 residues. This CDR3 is CASSFDSNTGELFF. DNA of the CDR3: TGCGCCAGCAGCTTCGACAGTAACACCGGGGAGCTGTTTTTT.

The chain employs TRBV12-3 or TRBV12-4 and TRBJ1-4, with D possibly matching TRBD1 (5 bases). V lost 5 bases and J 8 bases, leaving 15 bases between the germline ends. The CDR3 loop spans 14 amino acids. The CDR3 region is CASSLQVQGEKLFF. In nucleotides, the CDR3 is TGTGCCAGCAGTCTACAGGTTCAAGGGGAAAAACTGTTTTTT.

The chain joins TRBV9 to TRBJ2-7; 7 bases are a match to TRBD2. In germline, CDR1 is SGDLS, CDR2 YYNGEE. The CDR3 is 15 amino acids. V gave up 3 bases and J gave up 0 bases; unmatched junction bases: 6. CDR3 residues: CASSASGSSSYEQYF. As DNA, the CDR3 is TGTGCCAGCAGCGCTAGCGGTTCTAGCTCCTACGAGCAGTACTTC.

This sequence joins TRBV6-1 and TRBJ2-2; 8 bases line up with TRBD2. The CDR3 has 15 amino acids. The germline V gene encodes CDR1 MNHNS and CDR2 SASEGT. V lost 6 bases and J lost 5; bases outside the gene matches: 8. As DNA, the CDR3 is TGTGCCAGCAGGTCCGGTGGGACTAGTACCGGGGAGCTGTTTTTT. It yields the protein CASRSGGTSTGELFF.

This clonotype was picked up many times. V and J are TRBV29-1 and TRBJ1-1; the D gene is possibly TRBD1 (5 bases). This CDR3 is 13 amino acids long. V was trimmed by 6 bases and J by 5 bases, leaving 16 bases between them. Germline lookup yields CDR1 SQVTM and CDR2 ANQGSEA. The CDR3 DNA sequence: TGCAGCGTCCCGCCCTGGGGGGGAACTGAAGCTTTCTTT. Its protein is CSVPPWGGTEAFF.

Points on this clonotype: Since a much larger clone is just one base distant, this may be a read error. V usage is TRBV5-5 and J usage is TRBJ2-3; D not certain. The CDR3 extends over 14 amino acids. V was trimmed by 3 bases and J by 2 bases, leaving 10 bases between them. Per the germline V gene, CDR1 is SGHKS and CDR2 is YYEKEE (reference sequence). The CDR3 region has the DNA TGTGCCAGCAGCTCCCCGAGTACCACAGATACGCAGTATTTT. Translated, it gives CASSSPSTTDTQYF.

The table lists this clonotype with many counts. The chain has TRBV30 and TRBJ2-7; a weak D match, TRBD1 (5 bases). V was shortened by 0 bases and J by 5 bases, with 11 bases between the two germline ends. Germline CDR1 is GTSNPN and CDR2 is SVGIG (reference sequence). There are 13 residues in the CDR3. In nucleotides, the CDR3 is TGTGCCTGGAGTGTAGGGGTTCCCAACGAGCAGTACTTC. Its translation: CAWSVGVPNEQYF.

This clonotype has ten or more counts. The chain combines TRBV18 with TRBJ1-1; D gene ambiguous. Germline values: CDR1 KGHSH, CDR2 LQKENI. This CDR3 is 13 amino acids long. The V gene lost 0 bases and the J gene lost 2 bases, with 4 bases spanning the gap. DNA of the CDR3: TGTGCCAGCTCACCACCGGGAAACACTGAAGCTTTCTTT. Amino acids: CASSPPGNTEAFF.

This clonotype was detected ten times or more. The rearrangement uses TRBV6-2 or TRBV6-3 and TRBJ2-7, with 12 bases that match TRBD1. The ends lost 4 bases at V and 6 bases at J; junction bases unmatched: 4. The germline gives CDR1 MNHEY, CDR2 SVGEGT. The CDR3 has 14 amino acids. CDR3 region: CASSWGQGAAEQYF. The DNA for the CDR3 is TGTGCCAGCAGTTGGGGACAGGGGGCAGCCGAGCAGTACTTC.

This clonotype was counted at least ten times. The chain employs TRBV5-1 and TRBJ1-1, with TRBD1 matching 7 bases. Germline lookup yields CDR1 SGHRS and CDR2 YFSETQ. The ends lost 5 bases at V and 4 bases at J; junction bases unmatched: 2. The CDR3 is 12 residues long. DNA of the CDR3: TGCGCCAGCAGACAGGGGCCCACTGAAGCTTTCTTT. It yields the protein CASRQGPTEAFF.

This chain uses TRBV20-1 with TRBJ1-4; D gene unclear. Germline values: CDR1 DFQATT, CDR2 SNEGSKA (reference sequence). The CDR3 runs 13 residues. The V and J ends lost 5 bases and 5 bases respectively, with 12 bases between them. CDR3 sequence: CSAGGVSNEKLFF. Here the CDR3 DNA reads TGCAGTGCTGGTGGCGTCTCGAATGAAAAACTGTTTTTT.

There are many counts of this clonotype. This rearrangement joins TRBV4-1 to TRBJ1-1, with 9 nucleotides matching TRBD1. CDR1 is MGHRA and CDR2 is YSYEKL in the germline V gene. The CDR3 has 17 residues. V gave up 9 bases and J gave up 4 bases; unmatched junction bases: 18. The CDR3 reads CASRPGQGVGGGTEAFF. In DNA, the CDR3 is TGCGCCAGTCGTCCGGGACAGGGAGTCGGTGGTGGCACTGAAGCTTTCTTT.

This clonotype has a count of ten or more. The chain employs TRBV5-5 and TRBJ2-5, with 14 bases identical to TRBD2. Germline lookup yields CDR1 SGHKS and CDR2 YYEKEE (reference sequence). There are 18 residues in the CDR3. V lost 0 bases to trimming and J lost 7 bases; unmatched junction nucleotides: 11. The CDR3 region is CASSLGGAGTSGSATQYF. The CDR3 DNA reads TGTGCCAGCAGCTTGGGAGGAGCCGGGACTAGCGGGAGTGCGACCCAGTACTTC.

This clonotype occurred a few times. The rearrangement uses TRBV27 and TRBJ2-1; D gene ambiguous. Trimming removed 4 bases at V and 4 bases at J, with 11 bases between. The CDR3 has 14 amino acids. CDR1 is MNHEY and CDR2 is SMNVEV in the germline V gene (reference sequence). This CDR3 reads CASSYRPPYNEQFF. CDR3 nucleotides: TGTGCCAGCAGTTATCGACCCCCTTACAATGAGCAGTTCTTC.

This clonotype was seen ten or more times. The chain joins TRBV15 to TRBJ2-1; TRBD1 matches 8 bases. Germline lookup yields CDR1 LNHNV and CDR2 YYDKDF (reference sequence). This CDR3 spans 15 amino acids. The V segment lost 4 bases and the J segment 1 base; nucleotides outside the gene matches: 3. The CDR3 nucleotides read TGTGCCACCAGCACAAGACAGGGGTCCTACAATGAGCAGTTCTTC. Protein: CATSTRQGSYNEQFF.

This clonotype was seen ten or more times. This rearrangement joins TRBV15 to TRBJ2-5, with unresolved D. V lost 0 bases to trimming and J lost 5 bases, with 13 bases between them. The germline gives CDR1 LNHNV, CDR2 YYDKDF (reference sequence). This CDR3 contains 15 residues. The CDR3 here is CATSRDLARRETQYF. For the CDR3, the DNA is TGTGCCACCAGCAGAGATCTTGCGAGAAGGGAGACCCAGTACTTC.